These 30 T cell receptor beta chains share one sample of origin, sequenced in a study of T cell repertoires in cytomegalovirus infection. TCRdb passed the reads through MiXCR, listing each CDR3 protein once. The sample records approximately 120,000 distinct CDR3 sequences, around 28% being singletons. These TCRs' antigens remain unknown. Sequencing was performed on CD8+ T cells from cultured PBMCs, taken from culture after CMV antigen stimulation. The origin of the receptors is a human donor in good health (CMV status not recorded). Some clones in this sample may be carry-over from other donors' samples.

This clonotype was counted only a few times. The chain has TRBV7-8 and TRBJ2-1; 7 bases map to TRBD2. CDR3 length: 16 residues. Trimming removed 1 base from V and 5 bases from J; junction bases left unmatched: 8. Germline CDR1 is SGHVS and CDR2 is FQNEAQ. The CDR3 loop is CASSLVVLAANNEQFF. The CDR3 DNA reads TGTGCCAGCAGCTTAGTTGTGCTAGCGGCAAACAATGAGCAGTTCTTC. Variable domain in full (rest from reference TRBV7-8 and TRBJ2-1): GAGVSQSPRYKVAKRGQDVALRCDPISGHVSLFWYQQALGQGPEFLTYFQNEAQLDKSGLPSDRFFAERPEGSVSTLKIQRTQQEDSAVYLCASSLVVLAANNEQFFGPGTRLTVL.

This clonotype was observed a handful of times. The V gene is TRBV19, the J gene TRBJ2-1, with D possibly being TRBD2 (6 bases). Germline V gene data show CDR1 as LNHDA and CDR2 as SQIVND (reference sequence). Trimming pared 6 bases from V and 8 bases from J, leaving 8 bases between. The CDR3 contains 11 residues. The CDR3 DNA is TGTGCCAGTAGAACTAGCTATGAGCAGTTCTTC. Translating it yields CASRTSYEQFF.

As concerns this clonotype: A read error is possible here, since a much larger clone lies one base away. The rearrangement joins TRBV15 to TRBJ2-7, with TRBD1 matching over 7 bases. Germline V gene lookup returns CDR1 LNHNV and CDR2 YYDKDF (reference sequence). This CDR3 has 15 amino acids. The CDR3 sequence is CATCRDRTGRYEQYF. The CDR3 DNA reads as TGTGCCACCTGCAGAGATAGGACAGGAAGGTACGAGCAGTACTTC.

The CDR3 nucleotides read TGCAGCGTTGAGAACGCCCGGTCTGGGGCCAACGTCCTGACTTTC. Its translation: CSVENARSGANVLTF. The J gene is TRBJ2-6, the V gene TRBV29-1; no firm D call. Trimming pared 3 bases from V and 1 base from J, leaving 10 bases between. Germline lookup yields CDR1 SQVTM and CDR2 ANQGSEA. There are 15 residues in the CDR3.

The sample holds a few counts of this clonotype. V usage is TRBV7-9 and J usage is TRBJ2-1, with D tentatively TRBD2 (6 bases). V was shortened by 7 bases and J by 7 bases, with 17 bases between the two germline ends. Germline V gene sequence: CDR1 SEHNR, CDR2 FQNEAQ (reference sequence). The CDR3 consists of 14 residues. CDR3: CASKSNVGGNEQFF. The DNA for the CDR3 is TGTGCCAGCAAATCTAACGTGGGGGGAAATGAGCAGTTCTTC.

The V gene is TRBV19, the J gene TRBJ1-3, with 7 bases that match TRBD1. With 3 bases clipped from V and 0 bases from J, the junction kept 8 bases outside the gene matches. This CDR3 contains 17 residues. Looked up from germline, CDR1 is LNHDA and CDR2 is SQIVND (reference sequence). The CDR3 DNA is TGTGCCAGTAGTATTGCCGTCGCAGGGGGCTCTGGAAACACCATATATTTT. Amino acids: CASSIAVAGGSGNTIYF.

This clonotype was found many times. The genes are TRBV12-3 or TRBV12-4 and TRBJ2-2, with D unclear. The CDR3 consists of 14 residues. Trimming took 3 bases from V and 4 from J, leaving 9 bases between them. This CDR3 reads CASSFSAATGELFF. CDR3 DNA sequence: TGTGCCAGCAGTTTTTCGGCGGCCACCGGGGAGCTGTTTTTT.

This chain connects TRBV27 to TRBJ2-3; 8 nucleotides align to TRBD2. The germline gives CDR1 MNHEY, CDR2 SMNVEV (reference sequence). The CDR3 has 20 amino acids. After removal of 7 bases from V and 4 bases from J, the junction contained 25 bases not matched to a gene. The CDR3: CASTPTRLAGGPGGADTQYF. As DNA, the CDR3 is TGTGCCAGCACCCCAACGAGACTGGCGGGGGGTCCGGGGGGGGCAGATACGCAGTATTTT.

There are a few counts of this clonotype. The J gene is TRBJ1-1, the V gene TRBV10-3, with TRBD1 as a possible D gene (5 bases). This CDR3 region has 14 residues. V was trimmed by 10 bases and J by 2 bases, leaving 17 bases between them. Germline lookup yields CDR1 ENHRY and CDR2 SYGVKD. This chain's CDR3 is CATGEGGGNTEAFF. The CDR3 nucleotides are TGTGCCACGGGGGAGGGCGGGGGAAACACTGAAGCTTTCTTT.

This clonotype was seen more than once but under ten times. This chain uses TRBV12-3 or TRBV12-4 with TRBJ1-5; D perhaps matches TRBD1 (5 bases). V gave up 6 bases and J gave up 1 base, with 16 bases separating them. This CDR3 has 16 residues. The DNA for the CDR3 is TGTGCCAGCAGCCCTCAGGGATGGAGGAGCAATCAGCCCCAGCATTTT. Its protein product is CASSPQGWRSNQPQHF.

This chain joins TRBV5-4 and TRBJ2-1, with a weak D call TRBD2 (5 bases). Looked up from germline, CDR1 is SGHNT and CDR2 is YYREEE (reference sequence). V lost 0 bases to trimming and J lost 10 bases, with 20 bases between them. This CDR3 spans 16 amino acids. The CDR3 reads CASSLAGNSPRWEQFF. CDR3 DNA: TGTGCCAGCAGCTTGGCCGGGAACTCTCCGAGGTGGGAGCAGTTCTTC.

This clonotype was counted only a few times. This rearrangement joins TRBV6-2 or TRBV6-3 to TRBJ2-2; D uncertain. In germline, CDR1 is MNHEY, CDR2 SVGEGT. Between the trimmed V and J ends, which lost 5 bases and 1 base, there was a span of 14 bases. The CDR3 covers 16 residues. The CDR3 spells CASSNFNWENTGELFF. DNA for the CDR3: TGTGCCAGCAGTAACTTTAATTGGGAGAACACCGGGGAGCTGTTTTTT.

This clonotype was detected only once. The rearrangement uses TRBV5-4 and TRBJ1-1, with D maybe TRBD1 (5 bases). The CDR3 runs to 14 residues. Trimming shortened V by 0 bases and J by 7 bases, and 13 bases separated the two germline ends. Germline CDR1 is SGHNT and CDR2 is YYREEE (reference sequence). The CDR3 spells CASSLVGGGFEAFF. The CDR3 DNA reads as TGTGCCAGCAGCTTGGTTGGTGGGGGTTTTGAAGCTTTCTTT.

This clonotype was counted only a few times. V and J are TRBV28 and TRBJ1-5; the match to TRBD1 covers 11 bases. J gave up 9 bases and V 2 bases, and 6 bases lay outside the gene matches. CDR1 is MDHEN, CDR2 SYDVKM, per germline. This CDR3 has 15 amino acids. CDR3 amino acids: CASSLGQGALSPQHF. CDR3 DNA: TGTGCCAGCAGTTTAGGACAGGGGGCTCTGTCGCCCCAGCATTTT.

This rearrangement joins TRBV5-4 to TRBJ2-1; D is unclear. Trimming removed 3 bases at V and 7 bases at J, with 5 bases between. The germline gives CDR1 SGHNT, CDR2 YYREEE (reference sequence). The CDR3 extends over 11 amino acids. The chain's CDR3 is CASSSLNEQFF. CDR3 in DNA: TGTGCCAGCAGCTCCTTAAATGAGCAGTTCTTC.

This clonotype was seen only a few times. The chain has TRBV6-6 and TRBJ2-3; 11 nucleotides line up with TRBD2. The CDR3 length is 14 residues. The germline V gene encodes CDR1 MNHNY and CDR2 SVGAGI (reference sequence). V shed 10 bases and J 3 bases; nucleotides not matched to a gene: 6. DNA for the CDR3: TGTGCCACCGAGACTAGCGGGGCTACAGATACGCAGTATTTT. This encodes CATETSGATDTQYF.

This clonotype was found a few times. A much larger clone differs by one base, so this may be a read error. J is TRBJ2-7 and V is TRBV11-3; the D is unclear. This CDR3 is 13 amino acids long. Germline loops: CDR1 SGHNT, CDR2 YENEEA. This CDR3 reads CVSSLGVGGEQYF. The CDR3 DNA reads TGTGTCAGCAGCTTAGGAGTAGGCGGCGAGCAGTACTTC.

In the case of this clonotype: Compared with germline, one end of the junction differs, possibly owing to a read error. The chain links TRBV6-2 or TRBV6-3 to TRBJ2-7; the match to TRBD2 covers 8 bases. The CDR3 is 17 residues long. Germline assignment: CDR1 MNHEY and CDR2 SVGEGT. CDR3 region: CASSYSRASGYSHEQYF. Here the CDR3 DNA reads TGTGCCAGCAGTTACTCGAGGGCTAGCGGGTACTCCCACGAGCAGTACTTC.

In its sample, this clonotype was seen many times. The chain joins TRBV7-3 to TRBJ1-5; 7 bases agree with TRBD1. The V gene end was trimmed by 5 bases and the J gene end by 6 bases; junction bases not matched to a gene: 16. The CDR3 is 17 residues long. CDR1 and CDR2 (germline): SGHTA, FQGTGA. Written as DNA, the CDR3 is TGTGCCAGCAGCCCGCGAAGACCAGGGACAGTTAGTCAGCCCCAGCATTTT. Protein product: CASSPRRPGTVSQPQHF.

CDR3 amino acids: CASTNTIGINQPQHF. In DNA form, the CDR3 reads TGTGCCAGCACCAACACTATAGGGATCAATCAGCCCCAGCATTTT. The genes are TRBV4-2 and TRBJ1-5; D remains unclear. CDR1 is LGHNA and CDR2 is YNFKEQ in the germline V gene. The CDR3 has 15 residues. Trimming left V 7 bases short and J 3 bases short, with 16 bases between.

This clonotype was detected only once. This rearrangement joins TRBV5-6 to TRBJ2-1; D is unclear. Germline values: CDR1 SGHDT, CDR2 YYEEEE. Trimming shortened V by 3 bases and J by 2 bases, and 12 bases separated the two germline ends. The CDR3 is made up of 15 amino acids. The CDR3 here is CASSSTELTYNEQFF. The CDR3, as DNA: TGTGCCAGCAGCTCGACTGAGTTAACCTACAATGAGCAGTTCTTC.

This chain uses TRBV6-2 or TRBV6-3 with TRBJ1-2; D is ambiguous. The germline V gene encodes CDR1 MNHEY and CDR2 SVGEGT. The V end was cut by 8 bases, the J end by 4 bases, with 14 bases between. The CDR3 is 13 residues long. The CDR3 here is CASGDDGLYGYTF. CDR3 nucleotide sequence: TGTGCCAGCGGGGATGACGGGCTCTATGGCTACACCTTC.

The CDR3 here is CASSIGLPTGELFF. The CDR3 region has the DNA TGTGCCAGTAGTATAGGACTCCCCACCGGGGAGCTGTTTTTT. The chain uses TRBV19 and TRBJ2-2; D ambiguous. CDR1 is LNHDA and CDR2 is SQIVND in the germline V gene (reference sequence). V dropped 1 base and J dropped 4 bases, with 7 bases sitting between them. This CDR3 is built from 14 residues.

This chain joins TRBV11-1 and TRBJ1-1; 9 nucleotides agree with TRBD1. With V trimmed by 5 bases and J by 8 bases, 9 bases remained unmatched. Per the germline V gene, CDR1 is SGHAT and CDR2 is FQDESV (reference sequence). The CDR3 is 14 residues long. The CDR3: CASSIRQGGLEAFF. CDR3 in DNA: TGTGCCAGCAGCATACGACAGGGGGGCTTGGAAGCTTTCTTT.

The V gene is TRBV6-5, the J gene TRBJ1-2; D perhaps matches TRBD1 (5 bases). Deletions cut 7 bases from V and 5 bases from J, with 17 bases between. The length of the CDR3 is 14 residues. Germline V CDR1 and CDR2: MNHEY, SVGAGI. CDR3 sequence reads: CASTPSQGWYGYTF. As DNA, the CDR3 is TGTGCCAGCACCCCCTCCCAGGGATGGTATGGCTACACCTTC.

In its sample, this clonotype was seen a few times. This chain links TRBV6-5 with TRBJ1-2, with 8 bases identical to TRBD1. The CDR3 consists of 14 residues. CDR1 and CDR2 (germline): MNHEY, SVGAGI. V lost 4 bases, J lost 2 bases, and 3 bases stayed unmatched. The CDR3 DNA reads as TGTGCCAGCAGTTTTCGGACAGGGAACTATGGCTACACCTTC. This codes for CASSFRTGNYGYTF.

This clonotype was recorded a few times. The chain joins TRBV12-3 or TRBV12-4 to TRBJ2-2, with unresolved D. The CDR3 consists of 13 residues. V was cut by 5 bases and J by 8 bases, with 12 bases left in between. CDR3 protein: CASSPLPSGELFF. Here the CDR3 DNA reads TGTGCCAGCAGTCCCCTCCCGTCAGGGGAGCTGTTTTTT.

This rearrangement joins TRBV29-1 to TRBJ2-2; no clear D gene. Germline V gene lookup returns CDR1 SQVTM and CDR2 ANQGSEA. This CDR3 is built from 10 residues. Trimming pared 6 bases from V and 4 bases from J, leaving 3 bases between. CDR3 nucleotides: TGCAGCGTCAGCACCGGGGAGCTGTTTTTT. This codes for CSVSTGELFF.

The sample holds many counts of this clonotype. This chain uses TRBV3-1 with TRBJ1-1; D unresolved. Germline loops: CDR1 LGHDT, CDR2 YNNKEL (reference sequence). V lost 0 bases to trimming and J lost 7 bases, with 9 bases between them. The CDR3 sequence is 13 residues long. The CDR3 DNA sequence: TGTGCCAGCAGCCAAGAAGCCTACAATGAAGCTTTCTTT. Protein: CASSQEAYNEAFF.

The V call is TRBV28, the J call TRBJ2-7; tentatively, D is TRBD1 (6 bases). CDR1 is MDHEN and CDR2 is SYDVKM in the germline V gene. Trimming took off 6 bases at V and 3 bases at J, with 12 bases between the two ends. The CDR3 covers 13 residues. The DNA for the CDR3 is TGTGCCAGCAGCCCGGGACACCGCTACGAGCAGTACTTC. This codes for CASSPGHRYEQYF.